This section outlines one TCR beta chain sequence together with its context. Its specificity is unknown. Diagnoses were established using clinical symptoms, serum thyroxine and TRAb, thyroid ultrasound and orbital computed tomography. The PBMCs were sourced from fresh peripheral blood (approximately 10 ml). The sample originates from a study of T cells in Graves' hyperthyroidism and ophthalmopathy. General study findings and limits: A 13 V-J model separated ophthalmopathy from stable hyperthyroidism. Peripheral blood also featured most of the thyroid clonotypes expanded above 0.001.

Amplification yielded TCR beta CDR3 regions, with RNA transcripts as the source. The study used the HTBI primer set for a first-round RT-PCR of the TCR CDR3. One entry per CDR3 protein, called by TCRdb with MiXCR from the multiplex PCR reads. The table has some 400,000 distinct CDR3 sequences, less than 15% seen once. This sequence was found in a man aged 30 to 45 with Graves' hyperthyroidism that later progressed to Graves' ophthalmopathy. Input material: blood.

DNA of the CDR3: TGTGCCAGCAGGACCGAAGCTGGAAACACAGATACGCAGTATTTT. Its translation is CASRTEAGNTDTQYF. The V gene is TRBV11-3, the J gene TRBJ2-3; D is unresolved. The CDR3 has 15 residues. Germline assignment: CDR1 SGHNT and CDR2 YENEEA. V shed 6 bases and J shed 2 bases, with 15 bases lying between them.